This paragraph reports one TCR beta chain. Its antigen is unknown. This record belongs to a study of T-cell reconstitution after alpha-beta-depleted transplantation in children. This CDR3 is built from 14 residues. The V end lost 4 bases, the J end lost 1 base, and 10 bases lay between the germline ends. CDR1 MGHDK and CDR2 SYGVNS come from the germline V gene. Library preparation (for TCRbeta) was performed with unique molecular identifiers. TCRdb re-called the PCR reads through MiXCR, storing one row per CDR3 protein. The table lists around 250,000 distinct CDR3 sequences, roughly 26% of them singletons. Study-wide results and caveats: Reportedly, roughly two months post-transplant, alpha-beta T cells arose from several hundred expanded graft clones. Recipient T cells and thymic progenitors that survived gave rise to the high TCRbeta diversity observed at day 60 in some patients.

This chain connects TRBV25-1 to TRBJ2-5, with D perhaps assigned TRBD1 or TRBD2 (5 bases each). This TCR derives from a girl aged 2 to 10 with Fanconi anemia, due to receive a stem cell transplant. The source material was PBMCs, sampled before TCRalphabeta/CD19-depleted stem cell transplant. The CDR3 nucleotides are TGTGCCAGCAGTGGACGGGACGGCCAAGAGACCCAGTACTTC. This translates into CASSGRDGQETQYF.